This entry lists 10 T cell receptor beta chains sequenced from one sample in a study of blood T cell repertoires in COVID-19. Produced via immunoSEQ multiplex PCR; TCRdb's table is partial and in-frame only. The sample contains 120,000 or so clones, over 80% of which appear only once. Input material: peripheral blood. The receptors were gathered from a man between 60 and 75 years old with acute or convalescent COVID-19.

J is TRBJ2-3 and V is TRBV4-1; 8 bases map to TRBD1. CDR1 MGHRA and CDR2 YSYEKL come from the germline V gene. There are 14 residues in the CDR3. The ends lost 5 bases at V and 2 bases at J; junction bases unmatched: 3. The CDR3 here is CASSSDRDTDTQYF. CDR3 nucleotides: TGCGCCAGCAGCTCGGACAGGGACACAGATACGCAGTATTTT.

The chain couples TRBV7-2 to TRBJ2-3, with 15 bases aligning to TRBD2. This CDR3 comprises 18 residues. Germline V gene sequence: CDR1 SGHTA, CDR2 FQGNSA. V was clipped by 5 bases and J by 5 bases; unmatched bases: 11. This CDR3 is CASSPHPGTSGRKDTQYF. In nucleotides, the CDR3 is TGTGCCAGCAGCCCCCACCCCGGGACTAGCGGGAGGAAAGATACGCAGTATTTT.

J is TRBJ2-7 and V is TRBV5-5, with 7 bases identical to TRBD1. J gave up 3 bases and V 7 bases, and 16 bases lay outside the gene matches. The CDR3 has 16 residues. The V gene's germline CDR1 is SGHKS and CDR2 YYEKEE (reference sequence). For the CDR3, the DNA is TGTGCCAGCGCCCTTTCACACAGGGGAGTTGGCTACGAGCAGTACTTC. Encoded protein: CASALSHRGVGYEQYF.

The rearrangement uses TRBV5-1 and TRBJ2-3, with D possibly matching TRBD1 (7 bases). Between the trimmed V and J ends, which lost 0 bases and 1 base, there was a span of 21 bases. CDR3 length: 19 amino acids. Germline CDR1 and CDR2: SGHRS and YFSETQ. The CDR3 sequence: CASSLEGLSGGAGTDTQYF. The CDR3 DNA reads as TGCGCCAGCAGCTTGGAGGGACTCTCAGGGGGAGCGGGCACAGATACGCAGTATTTT.

As concerns this clone: Distinct nucleotide sequences in the sample also encode this CDR3. The chain couples TRBV5-1 to TRBJ2-2; D perhaps matches TRBD1 (7 bases). Looked up from germline, CDR1 is SGHRS and CDR2 is YFSETQ. The CDR3 runs to 15 residues. Trimming pared 0 bases from V and 5 bases from J, leaving 11 bases between. CDR3 sequence reads: CASSLDAGGTGELFF. CDR3 coding DNA: TGCGCCAGCAGCTTGGATGCAGGGGGGACCGGGGAGCTGTTTTTT.

This chain uses TRBV5-4 with TRBJ1-2, with D possibly being TRBD1 (6 bases). This CDR3 region has 12 residues. The V gene lost 5 bases and the J gene lost 8 bases, with 13 bases spanning the gap. Per the germline V gene, CDR1 is SGHNT and CDR2 is YYREEE (reference sequence). CDR3 loop: CASRVGQGGYTF. CDR3 bases: TGTGCCAGCAGGGTAGGGCAGGGGGGCTACACCTTC.

The gene calls are TRBV5-1 and TRBJ1-2; D is undetermined. This CDR3 is 12 amino acids long. Trimming stripped 5 bases from V and 4 bases from J, with 9 bases between. The V gene's germline CDR1 is SGHRS and CDR2 YFSETQ. The CDR3 coding sequence is TGCGCCAGCAGTGAGGGTCGCTATGGCTACACCTTC. Translating it yields CASSEGRYGYTF.

The chain is built from TRBV20-1 and TRBJ2-7, with TRBD1 identical over 8 bases. The germline V gene has CDR1 DFQATT and CDR2 SNEGSKA (reference sequence). With V trimmed by 3 bases and J by 1 base, 5 bases remained unmatched. The CDR3 is made up of 14 amino acids. The CDR3 coding sequence is TGCAGTGCTAGTAGGACAGGGTGGTCCTACGAGCAGTACTTC. This codes for CSASRTGWSYEQYF.

Only a few counts were recorded for this clone. The rearrangement uses TRBV21-1 and TRBJ1-1. TRBV21-1 is designated a pseudogene. The CDR3 runs 16 residues. The CDR3 DNA reads as TGTGCCAGCAGCCCCTCTAGTAGATTTATGAACACTGAAGCTTTCTTT. It specifies CASSPSSRFMNTEAFF.

The chain is built from TRBV6-1 and TRBJ1-3; 10 bases map to TRBD1. In germline, CDR1 is MNHNS, CDR2 SASEGT. The CDR3 length is 14 residues. J gave up 8 bases and V 1 base, and 2 bases lay outside the gene matches. The CDR3 spells CASSEGDRGHTIYF. The CDR3 nucleotides are TGTGCCAGCAGTGAAGGGGACAGGGGTCACACCATATATTTT.